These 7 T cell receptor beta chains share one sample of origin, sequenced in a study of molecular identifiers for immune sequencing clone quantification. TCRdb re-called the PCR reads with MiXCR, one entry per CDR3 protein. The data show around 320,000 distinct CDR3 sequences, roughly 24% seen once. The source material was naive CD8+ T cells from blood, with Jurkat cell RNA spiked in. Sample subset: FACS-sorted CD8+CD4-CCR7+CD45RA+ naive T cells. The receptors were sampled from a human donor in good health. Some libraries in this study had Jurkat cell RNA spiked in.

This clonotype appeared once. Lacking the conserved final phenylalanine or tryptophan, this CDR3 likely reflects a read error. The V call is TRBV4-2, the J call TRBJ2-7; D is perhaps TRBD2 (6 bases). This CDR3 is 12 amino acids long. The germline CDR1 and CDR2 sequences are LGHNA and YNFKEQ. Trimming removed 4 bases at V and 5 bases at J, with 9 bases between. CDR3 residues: CASSLGGHEQYL. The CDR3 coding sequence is TGTGCCAGCAGCCTGGGGGGTCACGAGCAGTACCTC.

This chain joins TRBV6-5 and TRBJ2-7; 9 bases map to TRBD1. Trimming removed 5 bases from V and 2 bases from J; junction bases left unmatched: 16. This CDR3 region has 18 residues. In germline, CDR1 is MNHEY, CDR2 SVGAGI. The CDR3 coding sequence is TGTGCCAGCAGTGACGCCCACACCACCGGGACAGGGACCTACGAGCAGTACTTC. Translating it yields CASSDAHTTGTGTYEQYF.

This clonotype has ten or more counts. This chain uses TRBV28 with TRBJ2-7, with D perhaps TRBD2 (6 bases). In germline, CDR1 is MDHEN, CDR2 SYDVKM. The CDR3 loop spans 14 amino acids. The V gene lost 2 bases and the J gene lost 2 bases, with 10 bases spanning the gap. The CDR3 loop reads CASSLGAGPYEQYF. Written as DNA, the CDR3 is TGTGCCAGCAGTTTAGGAGCGGGCCCCTACGAGCAGTACTTC.

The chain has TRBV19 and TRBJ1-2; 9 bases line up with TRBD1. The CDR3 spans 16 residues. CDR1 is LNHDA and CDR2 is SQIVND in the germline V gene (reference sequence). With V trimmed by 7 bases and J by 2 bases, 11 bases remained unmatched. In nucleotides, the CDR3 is TGTGCCAGTACCCCGTGGTGGGACAGGGTAAACTATGGCTACACCTTC. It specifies CASTPWWDRVNYGYTF.

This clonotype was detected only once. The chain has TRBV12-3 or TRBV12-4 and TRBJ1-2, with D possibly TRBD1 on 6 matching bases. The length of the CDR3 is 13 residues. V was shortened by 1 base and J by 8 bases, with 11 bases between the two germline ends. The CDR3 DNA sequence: TGTGCCAGCAGTTTAGAGAGGGGGAGCGGCTACACCTTC. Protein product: CASSLERGSGYTF.

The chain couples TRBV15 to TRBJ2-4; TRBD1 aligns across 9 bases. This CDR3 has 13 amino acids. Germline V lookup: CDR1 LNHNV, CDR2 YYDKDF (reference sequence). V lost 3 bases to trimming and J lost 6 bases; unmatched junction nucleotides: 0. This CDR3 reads CATSRDRGNIQYF. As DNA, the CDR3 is TGTGCCACCAGCAGGGACAGGGGAAACATTCAGTACTTC.

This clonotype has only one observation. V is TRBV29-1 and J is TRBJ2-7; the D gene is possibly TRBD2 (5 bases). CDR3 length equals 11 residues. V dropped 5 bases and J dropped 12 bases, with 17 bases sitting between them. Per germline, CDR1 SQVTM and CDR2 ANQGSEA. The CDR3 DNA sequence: TGCAGCGTTCCTCTCGGGAACGGGCGGTACTTC. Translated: CSVPLGNGRYF.